This record covers a single TCR beta chain. Some clones are missing from TCRdb's copy, which holds only in-frame ones; the method was immunoSEQ multiplex PCR. Of approximately 79,000 clones in the sample, approximately 85% were seen once. This sample was included in a study of OX40 agonist ivuxolimab in advanced cancers. The overall study: Earlier treatment with anti-PD-1, anti-PD-L1 or anti-CTLA-4 was permitted, and 30% to 40% had received some.

The CDR3 has 16 amino acids. The germline V and J ends were trimmed by 0 bases and 1 base, with 13 bases remaining between them. Germline values: CDR1 MNHEY, CDR2 SVGAGI. The TCR sequence derives from an adult with an advanced solid tumor such as melanoma, head and neck, liver or kidney cancer. The chain recombines TRBV6-5 with TRBJ2-7; tentatively, D is TRBD1 (5 bases). Sequencing was performed on CD4+ or CD8+ T cells sorted from blood, taken in a trial of the OX40 agonist ivuxolimab. The CDR3: CASSYSPNRISYEQYF. In DNA form, the CDR3 reads TGTGCCAGCAGTTACTCCCCCAACAGGATTTCCTACGAGCAGTACTTC.